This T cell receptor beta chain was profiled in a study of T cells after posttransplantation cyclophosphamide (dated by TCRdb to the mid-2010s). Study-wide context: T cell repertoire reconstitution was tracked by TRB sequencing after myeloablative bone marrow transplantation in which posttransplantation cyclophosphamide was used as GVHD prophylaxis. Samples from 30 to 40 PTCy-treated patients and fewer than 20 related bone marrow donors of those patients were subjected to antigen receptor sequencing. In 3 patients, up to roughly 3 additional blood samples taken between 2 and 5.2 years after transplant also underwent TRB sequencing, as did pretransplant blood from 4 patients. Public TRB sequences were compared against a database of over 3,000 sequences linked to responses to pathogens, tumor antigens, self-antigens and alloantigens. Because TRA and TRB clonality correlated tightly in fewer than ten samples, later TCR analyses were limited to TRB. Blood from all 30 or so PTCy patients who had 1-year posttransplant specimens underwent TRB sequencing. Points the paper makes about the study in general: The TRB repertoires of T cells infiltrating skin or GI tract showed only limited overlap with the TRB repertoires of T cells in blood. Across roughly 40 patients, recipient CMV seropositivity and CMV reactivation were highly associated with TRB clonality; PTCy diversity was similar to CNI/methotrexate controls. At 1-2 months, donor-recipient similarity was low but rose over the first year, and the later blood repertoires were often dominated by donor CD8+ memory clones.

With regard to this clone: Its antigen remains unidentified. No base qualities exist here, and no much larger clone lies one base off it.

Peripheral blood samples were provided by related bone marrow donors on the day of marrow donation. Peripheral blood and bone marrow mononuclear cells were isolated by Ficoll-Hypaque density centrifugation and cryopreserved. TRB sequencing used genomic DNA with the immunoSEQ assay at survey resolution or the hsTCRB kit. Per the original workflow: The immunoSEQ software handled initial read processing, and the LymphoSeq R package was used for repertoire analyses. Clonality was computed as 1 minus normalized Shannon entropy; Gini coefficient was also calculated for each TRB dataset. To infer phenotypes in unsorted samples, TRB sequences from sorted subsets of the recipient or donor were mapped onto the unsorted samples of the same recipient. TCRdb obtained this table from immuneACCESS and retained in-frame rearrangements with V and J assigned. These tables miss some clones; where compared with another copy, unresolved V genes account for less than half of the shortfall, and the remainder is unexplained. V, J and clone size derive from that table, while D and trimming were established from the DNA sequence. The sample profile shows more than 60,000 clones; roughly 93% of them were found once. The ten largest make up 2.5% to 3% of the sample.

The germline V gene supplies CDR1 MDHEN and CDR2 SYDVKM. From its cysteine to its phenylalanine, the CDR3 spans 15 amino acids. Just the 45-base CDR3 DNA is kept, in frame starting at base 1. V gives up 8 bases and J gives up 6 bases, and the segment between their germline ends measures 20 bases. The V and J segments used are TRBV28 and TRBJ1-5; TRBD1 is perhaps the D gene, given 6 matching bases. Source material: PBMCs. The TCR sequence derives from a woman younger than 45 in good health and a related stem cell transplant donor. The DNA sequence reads TGTGCCAGCTTCAACGGGGGCCGGAGAGGTCAGCCCCAGCATTTT. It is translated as CASFNGGRRGQPQHF.